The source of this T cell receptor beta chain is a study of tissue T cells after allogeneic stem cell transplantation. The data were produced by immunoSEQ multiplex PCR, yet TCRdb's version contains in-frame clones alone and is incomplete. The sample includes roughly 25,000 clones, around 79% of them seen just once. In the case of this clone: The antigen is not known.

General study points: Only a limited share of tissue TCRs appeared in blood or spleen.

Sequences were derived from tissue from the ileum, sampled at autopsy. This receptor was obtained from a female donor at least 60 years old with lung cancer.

The chain's CDR3 is CASSAEWTGGMSGANVLTF. In DNA, the CDR3 is TGTGCCAGCAGCGCCGAATGGACAGGGGGGATGTCTGGGGCCAACGTCCTGACTTTC. The V and J genes are TRBV9 and TRBJ2-6; 10 positions match TRBD1. In germline, CDR1 is SGDLS, CDR2 YYNGEE. The CDR3 is made up of 19 amino acids. After removal of 3 bases from V and 1 base from J, the junction contained 10 bases not matched to a gene.